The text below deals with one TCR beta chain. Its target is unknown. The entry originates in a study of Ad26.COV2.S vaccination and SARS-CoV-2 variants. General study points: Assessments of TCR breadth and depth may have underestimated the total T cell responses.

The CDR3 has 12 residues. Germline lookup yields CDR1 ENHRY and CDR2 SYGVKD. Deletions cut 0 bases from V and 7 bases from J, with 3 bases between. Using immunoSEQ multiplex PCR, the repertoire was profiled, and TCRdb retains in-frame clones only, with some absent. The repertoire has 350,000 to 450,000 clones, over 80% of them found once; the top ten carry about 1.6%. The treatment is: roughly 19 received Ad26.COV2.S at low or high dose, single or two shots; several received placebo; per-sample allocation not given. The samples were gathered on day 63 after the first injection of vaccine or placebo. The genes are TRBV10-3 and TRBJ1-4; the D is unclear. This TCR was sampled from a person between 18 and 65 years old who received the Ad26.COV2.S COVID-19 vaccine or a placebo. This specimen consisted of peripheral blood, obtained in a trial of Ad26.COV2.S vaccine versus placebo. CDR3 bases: TGTGCCATCAGTGAGTCGAGTGAAAAACTGTTTTTT. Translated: CAISESSEKLFF.